Shown below are 20 T cell receptor beta chains from a single sample sequenced in a study of blood T cell repertoires in COVID-19. Clones were sequenced by immunoSEQ multiplex PCR, and TCRdb holds only the in-frame ones, with some missing. The profile shows 100,000 to 150,000 clones, around 90% of them singletons. Sequenced material: peripheral blood. The source of these receptors is a human donor in a cohort sampled during active COVID-19.

This chain uses TRBV4-2 with TRBJ1-1; no definite D call. The CDR3 runs 15 residues. Germline CDR1 and CDR2: LGHNA and YNFKEQ. V lost 0 bases and J 1 base, leaving 9 bases between the germline ends. For the CDR3, the DNA is TGTGCCAGCAGCCAAGATGGCACACGGAACACTGAAGCTTTCTTT. Its protein is CASSQDGTRNTEAFF.

This clone rates as large. This rearrangement joins TRBV2 to TRBJ1-2, with D possibly being TRBD1 (5 bases). The CDR3 consists of 14 residues. Trimming removed 6 bases from V and 8 bases from J, with 19 bases in between. CDR1 is SNHLY and CDR2 is FYNNEI in the germline V gene. The CDR3 protein is CASSPAGGGRGYTF. CDR3 nucleotides: TGTGCCAGCAGCCCGGCGGGGGGAGGTCGCGGCTACACCTTC. Based on the CDR3 plus reference TRBV2 and TRBJ1-2, the full variable domain is EPEVTQTPSHQVTQMGQEVILRCVPISNHLYFYWYRQILGQKVEFLVSFYNNEISEKSEIFDDQFSVERPDGSNFTLKIRSTKLEDSAMYFCASSPAGGGRGYTFGSGTRLTVV.

This sequence joins TRBV29-1 and TRBJ2-5; D is unresolved. Germline CDR1 reads SQVTM; CDR2 reads ANQGSEA. V lost 5 bases and J lost 7, with 17 bases in between. The CDR3 length is 13 residues. CDR3 nucleotide sequence: TGCAGCGTTTTAATAGCCGGGTCGGGGACCCAGTACTTC. Translating it yields CSVLIAGSGTQYF.

The rearrangement links TRBV19 to TRBJ2-3; 8 bases map to TRBD2. The trim removed 7 bases at V and 4 bases at J, leaving 10 bases unmatched. This CDR3 spans 15 amino acids. Germline CDR1 and CDR2: LNHDA and SQIVND (reference sequence). DNA for the CDR3: TGTGCCAGTACTAAGAGCGGGAGTTCCGCAGATACGCAGTATTTT. This encodes CASTKSGSSADTQYF.

This chain uses TRBV12-3 or TRBV12-4 with TRBJ1-5, with D tentatively TRBD1 (6 bases). This CDR3 is built from 11 residues. V was cut by 3 bases and J by 11 bases, with 8 bases left in between. CDR3 coding DNA: TGTGCCAGCAGTTTTGGACAGTCCCAGCATTTT. Its translation is CASSFGQSQHF.

The J gene is TRBJ2-1, the V gene TRBV3-1 (or the pseudogene TRBV3-2); D remains ambiguous. The germline V and J ends were trimmed by 4 bases and 8 bases, with 6 bases remaining between them. Germline CDR1 LGHDT, CDR2 YNNKEL (reference sequence). CDR3 length equals 11 residues. DNA for the CDR3: TGTGCCAGCAGCCTTCGAGATGAGCAGTTCTTC. Its protein is CASSLRDEQFF.

V is TRBV2 and J is TRBJ1-2, with a possible D match to TRBD1 (6 bases). CDR1 and CDR2 (germline): SNHLY, FYNNEI. The CDR3 spans 13 residues. Trimming shortened V by 4 bases and J by 4 bases, and 10 bases separated the two germline ends. The CDR3 protein is CASSAQGSYGYTF. CDR3 nucleotide sequence: TGTGCCAGCAGTGCCCAGGGGAGCTATGGCTACACCTTC.

In its sample, this clone was seen once. The chain carries TRBV10-3 and TRBJ2-1; D may be TRBD2 (5 bases). Germline CDR1 reads ENHRY; CDR2 reads SYGVKD. CDR3 size: 15 residues. Trimming took off 4 bases at V and 2 bases at J, with 12 bases between the two ends. The CDR3 loop reads CAISGERQTYNEQFF. The CDR3 coding sequence is TGTGCCATCAGTGGGGAGCGGCAAACCTACAATGAGCAGTTCTTC.

The rearrangement joins TRBV20-1 to TRBJ2-1; TRBD2 agrees at 8 bases. V lost 3 bases and J lost 15; bases outside the gene matches: 16. Per the germline V gene, CDR1 is DFQATT and CDR2 is SNEGSKA (reference sequence). This CDR3 comprises 14 residues. CDR3 region: CSASTGWLGLETFF. For the CDR3, the DNA is TGCAGTGCTAGTACCGGTTGGTTGGGACTAGAAACGTTCTTC.

This chain uses TRBV28 with TRBJ2-7; D uncertain. This CDR3 is built from 14 residues. With 6 bases removed from V and 3 bases from J, the gap between germline ends came to 15 bases. Germline CDR1 reads MDHEN; CDR2 reads SYDVKM. CDR3 in amino acids: CASRPSGSDYEQYF. The CDR3 nucleotides are TGTGCCAGCAGACCGTCCGGGTCTGACTACGAGCAGTACTTC. Full variable domain (missing parts from reference TRBV28 and TRBJ2-7): DVKVTQSSRYLVKRTGEKVFLECVQDMDHENMFWYRQDPGLGLRLIYFSYDVKMKEKGDIPEGYSVSREKKERFSLILESASTNQTSMYLCASRPSGSDYEQYFGPGTRLTVT.

This clone was counted a single time. The sample contains more than one DNA sequence encoding this CDR3. The chain couples TRBV4-1 to TRBJ1-4; D is undetermined. Looked up from germline, CDR1 is MGHRA and CDR2 is YSYEKL. The CDR3 spans 14 residues. V was shortened by 1 base and J by 3 bases, with 6 bases between the two germline ends. This CDR3 is CASSQGRANEKLFF. In DNA form, the CDR3 reads TGCGCCAGCAGCCAAGGACGGGCTAATGAAAAACTGTTTTTT.

The J gene is TRBJ2-3, the V gene TRBV5-4; the D gene is possibly TRBD2 (5 bases). The germline V gene has CDR1 SGHNT and CDR2 YYREEE (reference sequence). This CDR3 is built from 15 residues. The germline V and J ends were trimmed by 4 bases and 4 bases, with 16 bases remaining between them. The CDR3 DNA sequence: TGTGCCAGCAGCCGGGCAGCGTTCGGGGCAGATACGCAGTATTTT. It codes for CASSRAAFGADTQYF.

The chain joins TRBV28 to TRBJ2-2; TRBD2 agrees at 13 bases. The length of the CDR3 is 16 residues. The germline gives CDR1 MDHEN, CDR2 SYDVKM. The V segment lost 4 bases and the J segment 8 bases; nucleotides outside the gene matches: 7. CDR3 sequence: CASSSSGTSGAGELFF. In nucleotides, the CDR3 is TGTGCCAGCAGTTCGTCCGGGACTAGCGGGGCAGGGGAGCTGTTTTTT.

This chain uses TRBV28 with TRBJ2-7, with 11 bases identical to TRBD2. V was pared by 5 bases and J by 3 bases, with 9 bases of the junction left unmatched. CDR3 size: 16 residues. Germline CDR1 MDHEN, CDR2 SYDVKM. The CDR3, as DNA: TGTGCCAGCAGTCCGCCCCGTCTAGCGGGAGGCTACGAGCAGTACTTC. Translated: CASSPPRLAGGYEQYF.

The chain joins TRBV9 to TRBJ1-6; the match to TRBD1 covers 8 bases. This CDR3 region has 18 residues. Germline V CDR1 and CDR2: SGDLS, YYNGEE. J lost 0 bases, V lost 2 bases, and 7 bases had no gene match. CDR3 DNA: TGTGCCAGCAGCGTGACAGGGGCGTCAAGCTCCTATAATTCACCCCTCCACTTT. This encodes CASSVTGASSSYNSPLHF. Full variable domain (remainder filled in from reference TRBV9 and TRBJ1-6): DSGVTQTPKHLITATGQRVTLRCSPRSGDLSVYWYQQSLDQGLQFLIQYYNGEERAKGNILERFSAQQFPDLHSELNLSSLELGDSALYFCASSVTGASSSYNSPLHFGNGTRLTVT.

The V call is TRBV5-1, the J call TRBJ2-3; weak D call: TRBD2 (5 bases). This CDR3 has 15 residues. Germline-derived CDR1 and CDR2 are SGHRS and YFSETQ. The V and J ends lost 2 bases and 0 bases respectively, with 10 bases between them. The CDR3 coding sequence is TGCGCCAGCAGCTTACCTAGCCCTAGCACAGATACGCAGTATTTT. Its translation is CASSLPSPSTDTQYF.

The V gene is TRBV28, the J gene TRBJ2-1, with D unclear. CDR1 MDHEN and CDR2 SYDVKM come from the germline V gene. V was shortened by 5 bases and J by 6 bases, with 8 bases between the two germline ends. The CDR3 has 12 amino acids. CDR3 DNA sequence: TGTGCCAGCAGTCCCTCGTTCAATGAGCAGTTCTTC. Translation gives CASSPSFNEQFF.

The chain recombines TRBV5-4 with TRBJ2-2; possible D gene TRBD2, 6 bases. The CDR3 has 16 residues. The germline V and J ends were trimmed by 0 bases and 1 base, with 10 bases remaining between them. The V gene's germline CDR1 is SGHNT and CDR2 YYREEE (reference sequence). The CDR3 protein is CASSLDPAGNTGELFF. CDR3 DNA: TGTGCCAGCAGCTTGGATCCAGCGGGGAACACCGGGGAGCTGTTTTTT.

V usage is TRBV19 and J usage is TRBJ2-3; TRBD1 might be the D (6 bases). The CDR3 has 13 amino acids. V was trimmed by 5 bases and J by 10 bases, leaving 16 bases between them. Germline CDR1 reads LNHDA; CDR2 reads SQIVND (reference sequence). In DNA, the CDR3 is TGTGCCAGTAGTCCGTCCCGGGACAACCCGCAGTATTTT. This codes for CASSPSRDNPQYF.

By sample share, this clone is medium-sized. The chain has TRBV5-1 and TRBJ1-2, with D tentatively TRBD1 (5 bases). Germline-derived CDR1 and CDR2 are SGHRS and YFSETQ. V lost 4 bases to trimming and J lost 4 bases, with 23 bases between them. The CDR3 extends over 17 amino acids. The DNA of the CDR3 is TGCGCCAGCAGCGAGTCTTCGTCTTGGGGCGGACGCTATGGCTACACCTTC. Translating gives CASSESSSWGGRYGYTF. The variable domain in full, with the rest retrieved from reference TRBV5-1 and TRBJ1-2, is KAGVTQTPRYLIKTRGQQVTLSCSPISGHRSVSWYQQTPGQGLQFLFEYFSETQRNKGNFPGRFSGRQFSNSRSEMNVSTLELGDSALYLCASSESSSWGGRYGYTFGSGTRLTVV.